A selection of T cell receptor beta chains follows, all from one sample in a study of T-cell memory formation after mild COVID-19. TCRdb itself ran the 5' RACE reads through MiXCR, one entry per CDR3 protein. The data hold approximately 490,000 distinct CDR3 sequences, with roughly 22% observed a single time. Sequences were obtained from PBMCs or a T cell subset sorted from them (not recorded which). These TCRs come from an adult woman who had mild COVID-19 (a few samples of this study predate the infection). Cell type and time point are not known. Each CDR3 is given with its conserved first and last residue. Each record gives: D gene, V gene, clone size, J gene, CDR3 protein, CDR3 DNA. The D gene is left open where the match is weak. The listing skips clone size in some rows; elsewhere it reads once, few, many or a size class.

TRBD2	TRBV12-3/TRBV12-4	-	TRBJ2-3	CASSLTAGVIDTQYF	TGTGCCAGCAGTTTAACAGCGGGAGTGATAGATACGCAGTATTTT
-	TRBV20-1	few	TRBJ2-6	CSAGRALSGANVLTF	TGCAGTGCTGGGCGGGCACTCTCTGGGGCCAACGTCCTGACTTTC
-	TRBV12-3/TRBV12-4	-	TRBJ2-3	CASSSGLRTDTQYF	TGTGCCAGCAGTTCGGGGCTACGCACAGATACGCAGTATTTT
TRBD1	TRBV9	-	TRBJ2-7	CASSHGQGSSYEQYF	TGTGCCAGCAGTCATGGACAGGGATCTTCCTACGAGCAGTACTTC
TRBD2	TRBV7-3	few	TRBJ2-3	CASSNYVTSGSTDTQYF	TGTGCCAGCAGCAATTATGTAACTAGCGGGAGCACAGATACGCAGTATTTT
TRBD1	TRBV30	-	TRBJ2-5	CAWSLGTGQETQYF	TGTGCCTGGAGCCTCGGGACAGGTCAAGAGACCCAGTACTTC
TRBD1	TRBV7-6	few	TRBJ2-1	CASSTPRTGRYNEQFF	TGTGCCAGCAGCACCCCCCGGACAGGGAGGTACAATGAGCAGTTCTTC
-	TRBV4-2	few	TRBJ2-1	CASSQVSTAKSNEQFF	TGTGCCAGCAGCCAAGTGTCGACCGCGAAGTCCAATGAGCAGTTCTTC
-	TRBV12-3/TRBV12-4	many	TRBJ2-2	CASSMGLATITGELFF	TGTGCCAGCAGTATGGGCTTAGCCACGATCACCGGGGAGCTGTTTTTT
-	TRBV6-1	few	TRBJ2-2	CASRETGLGKLPGELFF	TGTGCCAGCCGAGAAACGGGGTTGGGGAAACTTCCCGGGGAGCTGTTTTTT
-	TRBV7-2	-	TRBJ1-1	CASSFAGEAFF	TGTGCCAGCAGCTTCGCAGGGGAAGCTTTCTTT
TRBD2	TRBV7-2	-	TRBJ2-5	CASSLWAGEGQETQYF	TGTGCCAGCAGCTTATGGGCGGGAGAAGGGCAAGAGACCCAGTACTTC
TRBD1	TRBV11-2	many	TRBJ1-4	CASSLNTGEGSEKLFF	TGTGCCAGCAGCTTAAACACAGGGGAAGGAAGTGAAAAACTGTTTTTT
TRBD1	TRBV11-2	-	TRBJ2-7	CASSPPPDRVGYEQYF	TGTGCCAGCAGCCCGCCTCCCGACAGGGTGGGATACGAGCAGTACTTC
-	TRBV6-5	few	TRBJ1-1	CASNRQYMNTEAFF	TGTGCCAGCAACAGACAGTACATGAACACTGAAGCTTTCTTT
-	TRBV10-3	few	TRBJ1-1	CAISRTGGDTEAFF	TGTGCCATCAGCCGGACCGGGGGGGACACTGAAGCTTTCTTT
TRBD1	TRBV5-6	few	TRBJ1-5	CASSYGTGWNQPQHF	TGTGCCAGCAGCTACGGGACAGGGTGGAATCAGCCCCAGCATTTT
-	TRBV7-2	-	TRBJ1-2	CASSHNTLYYGYTF	TGTGCCAGCAGCCACAACACGTTGTACTATGGCTACACCTTC
TRBD2	TRBV5-1	-	TRBJ2-1	CASSLGVRGGYNEQFF	TGCGCCAGCAGCTTGGGCGTGCGGGGGGGCTACAATGAGCAGTTCTTC
-	TRBV20-1	-	TRBJ1-2	CSARDLRVLYGYTF	TGCAGTGCTAGAGATCTAAGGGTTTTGTATGGCTACACCTTC
TRBD2	TRBV3-1	few	TRBJ2-7	CASSQQLAGGHEQYF	TGTGCCAGCAGCCAGCAACTAGCGGGAGGCCACGAGCAGTACTTC
-	TRBV20-1	few	TRBJ2-4	CSARAELAKNIQYF	TGCAGTGCTAGGGCAGAGCTAGCCAAAAACATTCAGTACTTC
TRBD1	TRBV15	-	TRBJ2-1	CATSRGQGADNEQFF	TGTGCCACCAGCAGAGGACAGGGGGCAGACAATGAGCAGTTCTTC
TRBD1	TRBV15	-	TRBJ2-7	CATSRDWGQGSQEQYF	TGTGCCACCAGCAGAGATTGGGGACAGGGGTCTCAAGAGCAGTACTTC
TRBD1	TRBV15	-	TRBJ1-3	CATSRSRTGVNTIYF	TGTGCCACCAGCAGATCAAGGACAGGGGTAAACACCATATATTTT
TRBD1	TRBV6-1	few	TRBJ1-2	CASSVSGQGGYGYTF	TGTGCCAGCAGTGTTTCGGGACAGGGTGGCTATGGCTACACCTTC
-	TRBV5-5	many	TRBJ2-7	CASSHPQVYYEQYF	TGTGCCAGCAGCCACCCGCAGGTGTACTACGAGCAGTACTTC
-	TRBV3-1	many	TRBJ1-1	CASSQAWGGEAFF	TGTGCCAGCAGCCAAGCTTGGGGGGGTGAGGCTTTCTTT
TRBD1	TRBV30	-	TRBJ1-1	CAWQIQGEAFF	TGTGCCTGGCAGATTCAGGGGGAGGCTTTCTTT
-	TRBV19	-	TRBJ1-1	CASFGLYTEAFF	TGTGCCAGCTTCGGACTGTACACTGAAGCTTTCTTT
-	TRBV12-3/TRBV12-4	many	TRBJ2-7	CASSYSNSYEQYF	TGTGCCAGCAGTTACAGCAACTCCTACGAGCAGTACTTC